What follows are 31 T cell receptor beta chains derived from one specimen sequenced in a study of beta chain features in type 1 diabetes. The sequenced template was cDNA made from the entire isolated RNA. The repertoire was sequenced with immunoSEQ multiplex PCR; TCRdb's copy has only in-frame clones and lacks some. The top ten clones hold roughly 2% of a sample with 35,000 to 45,000 clones, about 64% of them seen once. The specimen was Tregs from blood. These receptors were taken from a woman younger than 45 in good health.

The V call is TRBV10-3, the J call TRBJ1-1, with a possible D match to TRBD1 (5 bases). Germline CDR1 reads ENHRY; CDR2 reads SYGVKD. Trimming left V 4 bases short and J 4 bases short, with 10 bases between. The CDR3 contains 13 residues. CDR3 in amino acids: CAISVRGGTEAFF. In nucleotides, the CDR3 is TGTGCCATCAGTGTTCGGGGGGGCACTGAAGCTTTCTTT.

The genes are TRBV19 and TRBJ2-1, with 10 positions matching TRBD2. V was clipped by 3 bases and J by 8 bases; unmatched bases: 13. CDR1 LNHDA and CDR2 SQIVND come from the germline V gene (reference sequence). CDR3 length: 17 amino acids. CDR3 loop: CASSIRLAGVGLDEQFF. Written as DNA, the CDR3 is TGTGCCAGTAGTATCCGCCTAGCGGGAGTGGGCCTCGATGAGCAGTTCTTC.

The chain links TRBV9 to TRBJ1-1; D possibly corresponds to TRBD1 (5 bases). Trimming shortened V by 4 bases and J by 4 bases, and 14 bases separated the two germline ends. The CDR3 extends over 14 amino acids. From germline, CDR1 is SGDLS and CDR2 YYNGEE. CDR3 DNA: TGTGCCAGCAGCCCCCTCGCCAGGGCCACTGAAGCTTTCTTT. Protein sequence: CASSPLARATEAFF.

V is TRBV9 and J is TRBJ2-5; D gene unclear. The length of the CDR3 is 12 residues. V was cut by 3 bases and J by 5 bases, with 8 bases left in between. Germline lookup yields CDR1 SGDLS and CDR2 YYNGEE. In DNA, the CDR3 is TGTGCCAGCAGCGCCGTCGGGGAGACCCAGTACTTC. Its translation is CASSAVGETQYF.

This clone came up a few times. The genes are TRBV29-1 and TRBJ1-2; 10 bases map to TRBD1. J lost 8 bases, V lost 7 bases, and 7 bases had no gene match. Germline V CDR1 and CDR2: SQVTM, ANQGSEA. The CDR3 sequence is 12 residues long. The CDR3 protein is CSAGGTGDGYTF. The CDR3 DNA is TGCAGCGCCGGGGGGACAGGGGACGGCTACACCTTC.

This chain links TRBV20-1 with TRBJ2-1; D not certain. Per the germline V gene, CDR1 is DFQATT and CDR2 is SNEGSKA (reference sequence). The V and J ends lost 4 bases and 2 bases respectively, with 3 bases between them. This CDR3 comprises 11 residues. The CDR3 bases are TGCAGTGCTACTCCCTACAATGAGCAGTTCTTC. Its protein is CSATPYNEQFF.

There are a few counts of this clone. This rearrangement joins TRBV2 to TRBJ2-2, with 12 bases identical to TRBD2. J gave up 5 bases and V 6 bases, and 4 bases lay outside the gene matches. The CDR3 runs to 15 residues. The germline V gene has CDR1 SNHLY and CDR2 FYNNEI. This chain's CDR3 is CASSAGLAGTGELFF. The CDR3 DNA reads as TGTGCCAGCAGCGCGGGACTAGCGGGTACCGGGGAGCTGTTTTTT. Full variable domain (remainder filled in from reference TRBV2 and TRBJ2-2): EPEVTQTPSHQVTQMGQEVILRCVPISNHLYFYWYRQILGQKVEFLVSFYNNEISEKSEIFDDQFSVERPDGSNFTLKIRSTKLEDSAMYFCASSAGLAGTGELFFGEGSRLTVL.

The chain employs TRBV19 and TRBJ1-5, with 7 bases fitting TRBD1. Germline CDR1 LNHDA, CDR2 SQIVND (reference sequence). Trimming took 5 bases from V and 0 from J; bases not matched to a gene: 7. CDR3 length equals 16 residues. CDR3 amino acids: CASSPQQGYSNQPQHF. Here the CDR3 DNA reads TGTGCCAGTAGTCCTCAACAGGGGTATAGCAATCAGCCCCAGCATTTT. The full variable domain, with the rest looked up from reference TRBV19 and TRBJ1-5, is DGGITQSPKYLFRKEGQNVTLSCEQNLNHDAMYWYRQDPGQGLRLIYYSQIVNDFQKGDIAEGYSVSREKKESFPLTVTSAQKNPTAFYLCASSPQQGYSNQPQHFGDGTRLSIL.

In this sample, this clone turned up once. V gene TRBV9 combines with J gene TRBJ2-6; a possible D gene is TRBD1 (5 bases). V was pared by 0 bases and J by 4 bases, with 8 bases between. Germline loops: CDR1 SGDLS, CDR2 YYNGEE. This CDR3 comprises 15 residues. The CDR3 bases are TGTGCCAGCAGCGTAGCAGGGTCAGGGGCCAACGTCCTGACTTTC. This translates into CASSVAGSGANVLTF.

The J gene is TRBJ1-4, the V gene TRBV29-1, with TRBD1 matching over 7 bases. Germline V gene lookup returns CDR1 SQVTM and CDR2 ANQGSEA. V was clipped by 6 bases and J by 5 bases; unmatched bases: 6. The CDR3 is made up of 13 amino acids. CDR3: CSVGTGVNEKLFF. The CDR3 DNA reads TGCAGCGTGGGTACAGGGGTAAATGAAAAACTGTTTTTT. Variable domain in full (rest from reference TRBV29-1 and TRBJ1-4): SAVISQKPSRDICQRGTSLTIQCQVDSQVTMMFWYRQQPGQSLTLIATANQGSEATYESGFVIDKFPISRPNLTFSTLTVSNMSPEDSSIYLCSVGTGVNEKLFFGSGTQLSVL.

The chain employs TRBV19 and TRBJ2-5; 9 nucleotides line up with TRBD1. This CDR3 is built from 15 residues. With 3 bases clipped from V and 3 bases from J, the junction kept 5 bases outside the gene matches. Germline loops: CDR1 LNHDA, CDR2 SQIVND (reference sequence). CDR3 region: CASSIGGQGKETQYF. The CDR3 region has the DNA TGTGCCAGTAGTATTGGTGGACAGGGGAAAGAGACCCAGTACTTC.

The chain is built from TRBV18 and TRBJ2-7, with a possible D match to TRBD2 (5 bases). Trimming stripped 3 bases from V and 4 bases from J, with 7 bases between. CDR1 is KGHSH, CDR2 LQKENI, per germline. The CDR3 is made up of 12 amino acids. Here the CDR3 DNA reads TGTGCCAGCTCACCCGCGGGTTACGAGCAGTACTTC. Protein: CASSPAGYEQYF.

There are a few counts of this clone. V and J are TRBV19 and TRBJ1-5, with D possibly TRBD1 on 5 matching bases. In germline, CDR1 is LNHDA, CDR2 SQIVND (reference sequence). V lost 5 bases and J 4 bases, leaving 12 bases between the germline ends. The CDR3 length is 14 residues. The DNA for the CDR3 is TGTGCCAGTAGTTATAGGACATTGAATCAGCCCCAGCATTTT. It codes for CASSYRTLNQPQHF.

The V and J genes are TRBV2 and TRBJ2-5; 7 bases fit TRBD2. The CDR3 spans 14 residues. Germline values: CDR1 SNHLY, CDR2 FYNNEI. The V segment lost 6 bases and the J segment 4 bases; nucleotides outside the gene matches: 8. The CDR3 sequence is CASSGGTGRETQYF. In DNA form, the CDR3 reads TGTGCCAGCAGCGGGGGGACCGGTCGAGAGACCCAGTACTTC.

This clone was counted between two and nine times. This sequence joins TRBV30 and TRBJ2-3; TRBD2 matches at 12 bases. The germline V gene encodes CDR1 GTSNPN and CDR2 SVGIG (reference sequence). This CDR3 has 15 residues. V lost 1 base and J lost 3; bases outside the gene matches: 2. The CDR3 DNA follows: TGTGCCTGGAGTGCGACTAGCGGGAGAACAGATACGCAGTATTTT. It translates to CAWSATSGRTDTQYF.

This clone was counted a few times. The gene calls are TRBV7-2 and TRBJ2-3; 10 nucleotides align to TRBD2. The germline CDR1 and CDR2 sequences are SGHTA and FQGNSA. The length of the CDR3 is 16 residues. V trimming: 5 bases; J trimming: 2 bases; junction bases outside the gene matches: 7. The CDR3 coding sequence is TGTGCCAGCAGCATTGGACTAGCGGACCTCACAGATACGCAGTATTTT. Encoded protein: CASSIGLADLTDTQYF.

The CDR3 reads CASSRSLPQPFGNQPQHF. CDR3 nucleotides: TGTGCCAGCAGCCGTTCTCTCCCACAGCCTTTTGGCAATCAGCCCCAGCATTTT. V gene TRBV28 combines with J gene TRBJ1-5; D is unresolved. The CDR3 is 18 amino acids. The germline V and J ends were trimmed by 6 bases and 2 bases, with 23 bases remaining between them. Germline V gene data show CDR1 as MDHEN and CDR2 as SYDVKM.

This sequence joins TRBV27 and TRBJ1-2; a weak D match, TRBD1 (5 bases). Germline V gene sequence: CDR1 MNHEY, CDR2 SMNVEV (reference sequence). The CDR3 contains 11 residues. Trimming stripped 6 bases from V and 8 bases from J, with 10 bases between. CDR3 amino acids: CASSGGSGYTF. The DNA for the CDR3 is TGTGCCAGCAGCGGGGGGTCGGGCTACACCTTC.

In its sample, this clone was seen a few times. V and J are TRBV18 and TRBJ2-5; D gene uncertain. The CDR3 runs 14 residues. The germline V gene has CDR1 KGHSH and CDR2 LQKENI. V gave up 3 bases and J gave up 1 base, with 9 bases separating them. The CDR3 DNA reads TGTGCCAGCTCACCTGTCCCCAGCCAAGAGACCCAGTACTTC. Encoded protein: CASSPVPSQETQYF.

The rearrangement links TRBV6-1 to TRBJ2-1, with D possibly matching TRBD2 (6 bases). CDR3 size: 15 residues. Germline loops: CDR1 MNHNS, CDR2 SASEGT. The V end was cut by 1 base, the J end by 4 bases, with 11 bases between. The CDR3 loop is CASSEGEVSYNEQFF. Here the CDR3 DNA reads TGTGCCAGCAGTGAAGGGGAGGTCTCGTACAATGAGCAGTTCTTC.

This clone turned up a few times. The chain employs TRBV7-2 and TRBJ2-5, with D maybe TRBD2 (6 bases). Trimming cost V 1 base and J 5 bases, with 8 bases left between them. Germline-derived CDR1 and CDR2 are SGHTA and FQGNSA. The CDR3 consists of 13 residues. The chain's CDR3 is CASSLGEVETQYF. The CDR3 region has the DNA TGTGCCAGCAGCTTAGGGGAGGTGGAGACCCAGTACTTC.

The chain carries TRBV19 and TRBJ2-7; maybe TRBD2 (5 bases). The CDR3 has 16 residues. V was trimmed by 1 base and J by 1 base, leaving 14 bases between them. Germline V gene data show CDR1 as LNHDA and CDR2 as SQIVND (reference sequence). The CDR3, as DNA: TGTGCCAGTAGTATAGCTCGGGGAATGGTTTCCTACGAGCAGTACTTC. Protein product: CASSIARGMVSYEQYF.

This clone was observed a few times. The chain couples TRBV7-2 to TRBJ1-2; 8 bases fit TRBD1. CDR1 and CDR2 (germline): SGHTA, FQGNSA. The V and J ends lost 4 bases and 6 bases, in that order; junction bases with no gene match: 4. CDR3 length: 13 residues. The CDR3 DNA follows: TGTGCCAGCAGCTCACAGGGGGTTAATGGCTACACCTTC. This sequence encodes CASSSQGVNGYTF.

This rearrangement joins TRBV9 to TRBJ2-2; 8 nucleotides agree with TRBD1. The CDR3 extends over 18 amino acids. Germline lookup yields CDR1 SGDLS and CDR2 YYNGEE. V trimming: 4 bases; J trimming: 3 bases; junction bases outside the gene matches: 14. CDR3 sequence: CASSRRQGSSEDTGELFF. DNA for the CDR3: TGTGCCAGCAGCCGGAGACAGGGGTCATCAGAGGACACCGGGGAGCTGTTTTTT. The full variable domain, with the rest looked up from reference TRBV9 and TRBJ2-2, is DSGVTQTPKHLITATGQRVTLRCSPRSGDLSVYWYQQSLDQGLQFLIQYYNGEERAKGNILERFSAQQFPDLHSELNLSSLELGDSALYFCASSRRQGSSEDTGELFFGEGSRLTVL.

J is TRBJ2-1 and V is TRBV9, with 8 bases that match TRBD2. The trim removed 0 bases at V and 4 bases at J, leaving 3 bases unmatched. The germline CDR1 and CDR2 sequences are SGDLS and YYNGEE. This CDR3 contains 15 residues. This CDR3 is CASSVGAGAYNEQFF. The CDR3 DNA reads TGTGCCAGCAGCGTAGGAGCGGGAGCTTACAATGAGCAGTTCTTC.

A note on this clone: Distinct nucleotide sequences in the sample also encode this CDR3. The rearrangement uses TRBV27 and TRBJ2-1, with D maybe TRBD1 (6 bases). V was trimmed by 4 bases and J by 4 bases, leaving 17 bases between them. Per the germline V gene, CDR1 is MNHEY and CDR2 is SMNVEV (reference sequence). The CDR3 extends over 16 amino acids. As DNA, the CDR3 is TGTGCCAGCAGTTACTACCGGGACACGGCATACAATGAGCAGTTCTTC. The encoded protein is CASSYYRDTAYNEQFF.

The table lists this clone with a few counts. This chain links TRBV20-1 with TRBJ2-1; the match to TRBD2 covers 8 bases. The V and J ends lost 0 bases and 15 bases, in that order; junction bases with no gene match: 4. The CDR3 extends over 11 amino acids. Germline assignment: CDR1 DFQATT and CDR2 SNEGSKA (reference sequence). The CDR3 bases are TGCAGTGCTAGAGACGGGACTAGGGTGTTCTTC. This codes for CSARDGTRVFF.

This clone was counted between two and nine times. The rearrangement uses TRBV4-3 and TRBJ2-1, with D possibly matching TRBD2 (6 bases). V dropped 4 bases and J dropped 7 bases, with 23 bases sitting between them. The germline gives CDR1 LGHNA, CDR2 YSLEER. The CDR3 length is 17 residues. CDR3 DNA: TGCGCCAGCAGCCGACCGGGACTCCTCTCTGGGGAGAATGAGCAGTTCTTC. Protein product: CASSRPGLLSGENEQFF.

The chain combines TRBV6-5 with TRBJ1-1; TRBD1 agrees at 9 bases. CDR1 and CDR2 (germline): MNHEY, SVGAGI. Germline trimming cut 4 bases from V and 10 bases from J; bases unmatched to any gene: 7. The CDR3 spans 13 residues. The CDR3: CASSSTGGSAAFF. CDR3 coding DNA: TGTGCCAGCAGTTCTACAGGGGGCTCGGCAGCTTTCTTT.

This clone was seen only a few times. V gene TRBV7-2 combines with J gene TRBJ2-6; 8 nucleotides align to TRBD2. The CDR3 is 17 residues long. V lost 2 bases and J lost 2; bases outside the gene matches: 5. Germline CDR1 reads SGHTA; CDR2 reads FQGNSA. CDR3 DNA sequence: TGTGCCAGCAGCTTACAAGCGGGAGCAACTGGGGCCAACGTCCTGACTTTC. Amino acids: CASSLQAGATGANVLTF.

The chain combines TRBV7-2 with TRBJ1-1; D gene unclear. Trimming stripped 1 base from V and 4 bases from J, with 10 bases between. The CDR3 covers 14 residues. Germline CDR1 is SGHTA and CDR2 is FQGNSA. The CDR3 protein is CASSLVLAITEAFF. CDR3 bases: TGTGCCAGCAGCTTAGTATTGGCCATCACTGAAGCTTTCTTT.